This T cell receptor (beta chain) was profiled in a study of T-cell reconstitution after alpha-beta-depleted transplantation in children. Germline V gene lookup returns CDR1 SGHTA and CDR2 FQGTGA. V was trimmed by 1 base and J by 9 bases, leaving 9 bases between them. This CDR3 contains 12 residues. Library preparation (for TCRbeta) was performed with unique molecular identifiers. TCRdb called the PCR reads again in MiXCR, with one record for every CDR3 protein. The table lists roughly 590,000 distinct CDR3 sequences, roughly 17% of them singletons. Sequenced material: PBMCs from the stem cell graft donor, taken from the stem cell graft. The TCR sequence derives from a human donor who donated a stem cell graft to a child with acute myeloid leukemia. This sequence joins TRBV7-3 and TRBJ1-2; no firm D call. The CDR3 is CASSLMGESYTF. As DNA, the CDR3 is TGTGCCAGCAGCTTAATGGGAGAAAGCTACACCTTC.